The entry below describes one TCR beta chain. After extraction with the RNeasy kit, 0.5 to 1 ug of the RNA was reverse transcribed using random hexamers. An immunoSEQ multiplex PCR amplified TCR beta CDR3 over 54 Vbeta and 13 Jbeta. One entry per CDR3 protein results from TCRdb running MiXCR on the immunoSEQ multiplex PCR reads. The sample yields tens of thousands of distinct CDR3 sequences, nearly 96% seen once. CDR1 is DFQATT and CDR2 is SNEGSKA in the germline V gene (reference sequence). This CDR3 is 12 amino acids long. V was cut by 1 base and J by 4 bases, with 7 bases left in between. This sample was included in a study of CD8 T cells in Susac syndrome. The study used treatment-naive patients who had stable or active relapsing-remitting disease as multiple sclerosis controls. Isolation of CD8+ and CD4+ T cells was performed negatively, whereas enrichment of TEMRA cells was done by FACS.

The source material was CD4+ T cells from PBMCs. The source is a human donor with multiple sclerosis. The chain joins TRBV20-1 to TRBJ2-5, with D unclear. The CDR3 spells CSARADLETQYF. The CDR3 DNA follows: TGCAGTGCTAGAGCTGATCTAGAGACCCAGTACTTC.